This T cell receptor beta chain was recorded in a study of T cell responses to AZD1222 COVID-19 vaccine. The method was immunoSEQ multiplex PCR; TCRdb's version includes in-frame clones alone and lacks a portion of them. The sample records about 120,000 clones, around 90% being singletons. The CDR3 covers 16 residues. The V gene's germline CDR1 is SGHRS and CDR2 YFSETQ. V trimming: 1 base; J trimming: 5 bases; junction bases outside the gene matches: 8. The sample here was peripheral blood, taken on day 0 of AZD1222 vaccination. V gene TRBV5-1 combines with J gene TRBJ2-1; 8 bases line up with TRBD2. The source is an adult in good health. CDR3 sequence (DNA): TGCGCCAGCAGCTTGATCCCGGGACTAGTCAACAATGAGCAGTTCTTC. Its translation: CASSLIPGLVNNEQFF.